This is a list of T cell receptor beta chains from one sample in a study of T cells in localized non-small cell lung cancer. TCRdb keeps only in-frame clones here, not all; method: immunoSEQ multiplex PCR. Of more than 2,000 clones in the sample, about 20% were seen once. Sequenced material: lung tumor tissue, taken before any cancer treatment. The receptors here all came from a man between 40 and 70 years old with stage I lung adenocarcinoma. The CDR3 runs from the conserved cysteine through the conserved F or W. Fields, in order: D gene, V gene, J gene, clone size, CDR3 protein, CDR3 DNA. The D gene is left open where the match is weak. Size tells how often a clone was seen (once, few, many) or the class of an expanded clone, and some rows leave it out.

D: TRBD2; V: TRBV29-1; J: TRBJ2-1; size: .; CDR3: CSGERTSGWGSNEQFF; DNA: TGCAGCGGGGAACGGACTAGCGGGTGGGGTTCGAATGAGCAGTTCTTC
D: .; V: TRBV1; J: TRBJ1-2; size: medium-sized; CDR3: CASSQDEFGQSYGYTF; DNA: TGCGCCAGCAGCCAAGATGAGTTCGGACAGTCCTATGGCTACACCTTC
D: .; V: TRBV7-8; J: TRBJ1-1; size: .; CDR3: CASSLTMNTEAFF; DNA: TGTGCCAGCAGCTTAACTATGAACACTGAAGCTTTCTTT
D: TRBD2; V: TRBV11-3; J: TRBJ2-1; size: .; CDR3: CASSSQASREYNEQFF; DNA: TGTGCCAGCAGCTCACAGGCGTCGCGGGAGTACAATGAGCAGTTCTTC
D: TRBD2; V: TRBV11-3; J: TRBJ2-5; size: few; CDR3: CASSPIAGGRETQYF; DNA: TGTGCCAGCAGTCCGATAGCGGGAGGGAGGGAGACCCAGTACTTC
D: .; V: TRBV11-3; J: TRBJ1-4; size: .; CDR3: CASSFTGAAEKLFF; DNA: TGTGCCAGCAGCTTTACTGGTGCAGCTGAAAAACTGTTTTTT
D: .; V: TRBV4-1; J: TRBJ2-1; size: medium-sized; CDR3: CASSQGYGGNEQFF; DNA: TGCGCCAGCAGCCAAGGATACGGGGGCAATGAGCAGTTCTTC
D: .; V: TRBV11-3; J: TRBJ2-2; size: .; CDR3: CASSLKTNTGELFF; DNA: TGTGCCAGCAGCTTAAAAACGAACACCGGGGAGCTGTTTTTT
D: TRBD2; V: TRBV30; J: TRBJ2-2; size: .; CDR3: CAWSEAGGSGELFF; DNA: TGTGCCTGGAGTGAAGCGGGGGGCAGCGGGGAGCTGTTTTTT
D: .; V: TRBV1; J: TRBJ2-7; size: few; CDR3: CASSQASTSGSSYEQYF; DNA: TGCGCCAGCAGCCAAGCCTCCACTAGCGGAAGCTCCTACGAGCAGTACTTC
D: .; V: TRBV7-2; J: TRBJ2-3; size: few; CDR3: CASSYGPPNTQYF; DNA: TGTGCCAGCAGCTACGGACCCCCTAATACGCAGTATTTT
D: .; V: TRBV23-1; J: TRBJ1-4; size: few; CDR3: CASLGEQAQREKLFF; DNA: TGCGCCTCCTTGGGGGAGCAGGCTCAAAGGGAAAAACTGTTTTTT
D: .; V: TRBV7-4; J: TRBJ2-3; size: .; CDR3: CASSLTPDTDTQYF; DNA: TGTGCCAGCAGCTTAACTCCGGACACAGATACGCAGTATTTT
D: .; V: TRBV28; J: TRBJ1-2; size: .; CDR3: CASKSPAVFSYGYTF; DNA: TGTGCCAGCAAAAGCCCAGCCGTCTTTTCCTATGGCTACACCTTC
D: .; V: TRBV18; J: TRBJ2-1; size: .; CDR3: CASSPDSYNEQFF; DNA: TGTGCCAGCTCACCGGACAGTTACAATGAGCAGTTCTTC
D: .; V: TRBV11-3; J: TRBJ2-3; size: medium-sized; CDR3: CASSPSQHPDTQYF; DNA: TGTGCCAGCAGCCCCAGCCAGCATCCAGATACGCAGTATTTT
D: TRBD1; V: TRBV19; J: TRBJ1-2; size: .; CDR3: CASSIRDRRGYTF; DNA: TGTGCCAGTAGTATAAGGGACAGGCGAGGATACACCTTC
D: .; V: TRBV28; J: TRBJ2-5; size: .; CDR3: CASSWTNSNPLQETQYF; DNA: TGTGCCAGCAGTTGGACAAATAGCAACCCTCTCCAAGAGACCCAGTACTTC
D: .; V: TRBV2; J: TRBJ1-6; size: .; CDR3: CASGAEGNSPLHF; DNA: TGTGCCAGCGGAGCCGAGGGGAATTCACCCCTCCACTTT
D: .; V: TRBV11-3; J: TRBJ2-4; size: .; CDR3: CASSLQIGGVSQKKNIQYF; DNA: TGTGCCAGCAGCTTACAGATCGGTGGGGTCAGTCAGAAGAAAAACATTCAGTACTTC
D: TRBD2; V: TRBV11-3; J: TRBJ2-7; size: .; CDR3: CASSPSSGSSYEQYF; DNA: TGTGCCAGCAGCCCCTCTAGCGGAAGCTCCTACGAGCAGTACTTC
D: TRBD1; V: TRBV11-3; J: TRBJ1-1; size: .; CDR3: CASSPRQGDTEAFF; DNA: TGTGCCAGCAGCCCCCGACAGGGTGACACTGAAGCTTTCTTT
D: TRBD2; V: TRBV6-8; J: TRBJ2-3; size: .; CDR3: CASSTGDYYFTDTQYF; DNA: TGTGCCAGCAGTACTGGGGACTACTACTTCACAGATACGCAGTATTTT
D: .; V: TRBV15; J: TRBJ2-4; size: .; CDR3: CATSRDLGDPLAKNIQYF; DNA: TGTGCCACCAGCAGAGATCTAGGGGACCCCCTTGCCAAAAACATTCAGTACTTC
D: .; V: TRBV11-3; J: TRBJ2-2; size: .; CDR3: CASSFIARGAQGGELFF; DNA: TGTGCCAGCAGCTTTATTGCCAGGGGTGCCCAAGGCGGGGAGCTGTTTTTT
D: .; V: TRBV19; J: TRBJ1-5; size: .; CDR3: CASSSAGAPHF; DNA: TGTGCCAGTAGTTCGGCAGGCGCCCCGCATTTT
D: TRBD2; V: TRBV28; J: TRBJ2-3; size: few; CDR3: CASTPRGSGRTDTQYF; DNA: TGTGCCAGCACCCCACGGGGGAGCGGGAGGACAGATACGCAGTATTTT
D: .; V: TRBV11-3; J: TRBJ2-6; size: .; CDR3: CASSDPGPPNVLTF; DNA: TGTGCCAGCAGCGATCCAGGTCCCCCCAACGTCCTGACTTTC
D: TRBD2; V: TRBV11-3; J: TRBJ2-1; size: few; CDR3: CASSQNVGIAGGNEQFF; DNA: TGTGCCAGCAGCCAAAACGTCGGAATAGCGGGAGGGAATGAGCAGTTCTTC
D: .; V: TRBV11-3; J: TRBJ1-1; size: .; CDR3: CASSLVGKDTEAFF; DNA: TGTGCCAGCAGCTTGGTCGGGAAGGACACTGAAGCTTTCTTT
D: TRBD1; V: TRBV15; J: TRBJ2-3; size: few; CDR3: CATSRDIVGTASTDTQYF; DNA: TGTGCCACCAGCAGAGATATCGTTGGGACAGCTAGCACAGATACGCAGTATTTT
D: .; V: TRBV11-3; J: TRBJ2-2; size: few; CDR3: CASSARSANTGELFF; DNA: TGTGCCAGCTCAGCTAGGAGCGCGAACACCGGGGAGCTGTTTTTT
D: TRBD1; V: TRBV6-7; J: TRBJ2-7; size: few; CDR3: CASSYPEPRQGGLYEQYF; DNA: TGTGCCAGCAGTTACCCCGAACCCCGACAGGGGGGGCTCTACGAGCAGTACTTC
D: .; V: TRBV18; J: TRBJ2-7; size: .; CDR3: CASSQSGQLLGEQYF; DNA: TGTGCCAGCTCACAGTCCGGACAACTACTTGGGGAGCAGTACTTC
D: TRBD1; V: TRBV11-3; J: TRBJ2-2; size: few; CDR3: CASSFGTGINTGELFF; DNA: TGTGCCAGCAGCTTCGGGACAGGGATTAACACCGGGGAGCTGTTTTTT
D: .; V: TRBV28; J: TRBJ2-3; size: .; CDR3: CASSSHKLREGDTQYF; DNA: TGTGCCAGCAGTTCTCATAAACTCAGGGAAGGGGATACGCAGTATTTT
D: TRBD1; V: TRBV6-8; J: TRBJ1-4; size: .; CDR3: CATSGGGNEKLFF; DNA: TGTGCCACCTCAGGGGGGGGTAATGAAAAACTGTTTTTT
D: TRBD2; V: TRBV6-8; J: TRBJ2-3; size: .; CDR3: CASSPRGGGVLDTQYF; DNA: TGTGCCAGCAGCCCGAGGGGCGGGGGGGTCTTAGATACGCAGTATTTT
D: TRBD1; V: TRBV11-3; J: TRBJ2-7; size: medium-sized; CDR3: CASSLTGQEFYEQYF; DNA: TGTGCCAGCAGCCTAACGGGACAGGAGTTCTACGAGCAGTACTTC
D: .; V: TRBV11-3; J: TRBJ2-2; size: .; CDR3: CASSRVPVSNTGELFF; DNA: TGTGCCAGCAGTAGGGTTCCGGTCTCGAACACCGGGGAGCTGTTTTTT
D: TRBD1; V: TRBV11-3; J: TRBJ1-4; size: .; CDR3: CASSGQASGGEKLFF; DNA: TGTGCCAGCAGCGGACAGGCCTCCGGGGGGGAAAAACTGTTTTTT
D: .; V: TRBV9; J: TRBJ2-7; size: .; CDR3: CASRALPYEQYF; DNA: TGTGCCAGCAGGGCTCTTCCCTACGAGCAGTACTTC
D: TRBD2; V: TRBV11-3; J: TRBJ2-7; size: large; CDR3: CASSSGLAYYEQYF; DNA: TGTGCCAGCAGTAGCGGACTAGCCTACTACGAGCAGTACTTC
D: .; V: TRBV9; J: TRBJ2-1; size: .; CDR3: CASSVQGNTDEQFF; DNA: TGTGCCAGCAGCGTACAGGGAAATACAGATGAGCAGTTCTTC
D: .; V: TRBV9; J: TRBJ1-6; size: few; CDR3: CASYRAGNSPLHF; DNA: TGTGCCAGCTACCGGGCGGGGAATTCACCCCTCCACTTT
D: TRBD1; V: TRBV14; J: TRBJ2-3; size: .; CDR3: CASSQGGTGGTDTQYF; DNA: TGTGCCAGCAGCCAAGGAGGGACAGGGGGCACAGATACGCAGTATTTT
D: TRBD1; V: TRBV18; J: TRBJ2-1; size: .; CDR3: CASSQPGQARGEQFF; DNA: TGTGCCAGCTCACAACCGGGACAGGCCCGTGGTGAGCAGTTCTTC